This T cell receptor beta chain was obtained from a study of blood T cell repertoires in COVID-19. Recovery meant two consecutive negative NP/OP PCR tests, professional clearance, or resolved symptoms. This CDR3 has 12 amino acids. The junction had 12 bases not matched to a gene; V was cut back by 7 bases and J by 10 bases. Germline CDR1 GTSNPN, CDR2 SVGIG (reference sequence). Sequencing used immunoSEQ multiplex PCR; TCRdb keeps in-frame clones, though not all of them. The sample gives roughly 320,000 clones, more than 75% of which show up once; about 4.6% is in the top ten. V gene TRBV30 combines with J gene TRBJ1-1, with 7 bases fitting TRBD1. The sequencing sample was made of PBMCs or T cells enriched from blood (not recorded which). This clonotype was sampled from a man aged 30 to 45 who had recovered from COVID-19. The CDR3 region is CAYIPDRVGAFF. CDR3 coding DNA: TGTGCCTACATCCCTGACAGGGTAGGAGCTTTCTTT.